The 19 T cell receptor beta chains presented below share a single source sample, sequenced in a study of blood T cell repertoires in COVID-19. Clones were read by immunoSEQ multiplex PCR, and TCRdb kept only the in-frame ones, dropping some. Among around 220,000 clones listed, 84% were seen once. The source material was peripheral blood. The origin of the receptors is a man younger than 40 with active or convalescent COVID-19.

This chain joins TRBV18 and TRBJ2-7; 7 bases are a match to TRBD1. Unmatched junction bases numbered 7, after V lost 6 bases and J lost 5 bases. Germline lookup yields CDR1 KGHSH and CDR2 LQKENI. This CDR3 spans 13 amino acids. This chain's CDR3 is CASSQDRVHEQYF. The DNA of the CDR3 is TGTGCCAGCTCTCAAGACAGGGTGCACGAGCAGTACTTC.

The chain employs TRBV21-1 and TRBJ2-3; the table gives TRBD1 as D, unverified against the DNA. TRBV21-1 is a documented pseudogene. The CDR3 totals 15 residues. The CDR3 protein is CASSNSGGSGDTQYF. The CDR3 DNA reads TGTGCCAGCAGCAATTCAGGGGGTTCGGGGGATACGCAGTATTTT.

V is TRBV20-1 and J is TRBJ1-6; no clear D gene. V lost 6 bases and J 11 bases, leaving 11 bases between the germline ends. Germline V lookup: CDR1 DFQATT, CDR2 SNEGSKA (reference sequence). This CDR3 is 11 amino acids long. The CDR3 sequence is CSAAVGAPLHF. The CDR3 DNA follows: TGCAGTGCCGCCGTGGGAGCACCCCTCCACTTT.

The J gene is TRBJ2-3, the V gene TRBV28; no clear D. The length of the CDR3 is 13 residues. Looked up from germline, CDR1 is MDHEN and CDR2 is SYDVKM. V was pared by 5 bases and J by 2 bases, with 8 bases between. The CDR3 loop reads CASSELSTDTQYF. In nucleotides, the CDR3 is TGTGCCAGCAGTGAGCTCTCCACAGATACGCAGTATTTT.

The table lists this clone with a few counts. This rearrangement joins TRBV28 to TRBJ2-5; TRBD2 might be the D (5 bases). CDR1 is MDHEN, CDR2 SYDVKM, per germline. Trimming pared 7 bases from V and 4 bases from J, leaving 28 bases between. CDR3 size: 18 residues. CDR3 residues: CASKSLSGSRGLRETQYF. CDR3 in DNA: TGTGCCAGCAAATCGCTAAGCGGTAGTAGAGGATTACGAGAGACCCAGTACTTC. Looking up the rest from reference TRBV28 and TRBJ2-5 gives the full variable domain: DVKVTQSSRYLVKRTGEKVFLECVQDMDHENMFWYRQDPGLGLRLIYFSYDVKMKEKGDIPEGYSVSREKKERFSLILESASTNQTSMYLCASKSLSGSRGLRETQYFGPGTRLLVL.

This chain joins TRBV30 and TRBJ2-7; a weak D match, TRBD2 (6 bases). The CDR3 has 13 residues. V lost 1 base, J lost 4 bases, and 11 bases lay in between. Germline CDR1 GTSNPN, CDR2 SVGIG (reference sequence). The CDR3 protein is CAWSAGEIYEQYF. CDR3 bases: TGTGCCTGGAGTGCGGGAGAGATATACGAGCAGTACTTC.

This chain joins TRBV10-2 and TRBJ1-1, with 8 bases matching TRBD1. Unmatched junction bases numbered 3, after V lost 5 bases and J lost 4 bases. The CDR3 has 13 amino acids. Germline assignment: CDR1 WSHSY and CDR2 SAAADI. CDR3 amino acids: CASSKQGGTEAFF. The CDR3 region has the DNA TGCGCCAGCAGTAAACAGGGGGGCACTGAAGCTTTCTTT.

The chain joins TRBV5-6 to TRBJ2-1; D not resolved. The CDR3 runs to 16 residues. The ends were cut back, 6 bases at V and 0 bases at J, with 16 bases in the middle. Germline values: CDR1 SGHDT, CDR2 YYEEEE. For the CDR3, the DNA is TGTGCCAGCACCCTTCACCTAGAGCTCTCCTACAATGAGCAGTTCTTC. This encodes CASTLHLELSYNEQFF.

V and J are TRBV6-2 or TRBV6-3 and TRBJ2-7; 10 bases align to TRBD1. CDR3 size: 12 residues. Trimming cost V 5 bases and J 10 bases; bases outside gene matches: 5. Looked up from germline, CDR1 is MNHEY and CDR2 is SVGEGT. In nucleotides, the CDR3 is TGTGCCAGCAGTCAAGGACAGGGGGGCCAGTACTTC. Protein sequence: CASSQGQGGQYF.

This rearrangement joins TRBV19 to TRBJ1-5; 7 bases agree with TRBD1. Per germline, CDR1 LNHDA and CDR2 SQIVND (reference sequence). The CDR3 covers 15 residues. V was clipped by 7 bases and J by 2 bases; unmatched bases: 8. As DNA, the CDR3 is TGTGCCAGTACCCCGACAGGGAAGCGCAATCAGCCCCAGCATTTT. It encodes CASTPTGKRNQPQHF. The full variable domain, completed using reference TRBV19 and TRBJ1-5, is DGGITQSPKYLFRKEGQNVTLSCEQNLNHDAMYWYRQDPGQGLRLIYYSQIVNDFQKGDIAEGYSVSREKKESFPLTVTSAQKNPTAFYLCASTPTGKRNQPQHFGDGTRLSIL.

V and J are TRBV11-3 and TRBJ2-1, with 12 nucleotides matching TRBD2. The ends lost 5 bases at V and 10 bases at J; junction bases unmatched: 6. The CDR3 contains 14 residues. Per germline, CDR1 SGHNT and CDR2 YENEEA. CDR3 loop: CASSPRTSGTEQFF. As DNA, the CDR3 is TGTGCCAGCAGCCCGAGGACTAGCGGGACCGAGCAGTTCTTC.

This clone was detected only a few times. The chain recombines TRBV5-5 with TRBJ2-5, with 15 bases matching TRBD2. The CDR3 length is 20 residues. CDR1 is SGHKS, CDR2 YYEKEE, per germline (reference sequence). V trimming: 4 bases; J trimming: 5 bases; junction bases outside the gene matches: 18. This chain's CDR3 is CASSPRGGGLAGGTMETQYF. CDR3 sequence (DNA): TGTGCCAGCAGCCCCCGAGGGGGCGGACTAGCGGGAGGGACGATGGAGACCCAGTACTTC.

The chain recombines TRBV7-9 with TRBJ1-1, with 7 nucleotides matching TRBD1. Unmatched junction bases numbered 5, after V lost 1 base and J lost 0 bases. The germline V gene has CDR1 SEHNR and CDR2 FQNEAQ (reference sequence). The length of the CDR3 is 16 residues. The DNA for the CDR3 is TGTGCCAGCAGCTTAGTAGGGCAGGGGGTGAACACTGAAGCTTTCTTT. Amino acid sequence: CASSLVGQGVNTEAFF. The full variable domain, completed using reference TRBV7-9 and TRBJ1-1, is DTGVSQNPRHKITKRGQNVTFRCDPISEHNRLYWYRQTLGQGPEFLTYFQNEAQLEKSRLLSDRFSAERPKGSFSTLEIQRTEQGDSAMYLCASSLVGQGVNTEAFFGQGTRLTVV.

This chain connects TRBV7-2 to TRBJ2-5; 11 positions match TRBD2. After removal of 3 bases from V and 4 bases from J, the junction contained 7 bases not matched to a gene. The germline V gene has CDR1 SGHTA and CDR2 FQGNSA. The CDR3 has 16 amino acids. CDR3 sequence: CASSFSGGAVRETQYF. CDR3 coding DNA: TGTGCCAGCAGCTTTAGCGGGGGGGCTGTCCGAGAGACCCAGTACTTC.

A single count supports this clone. This chain uses TRBV11-2 with TRBJ2-7; tentatively, D is TRBD2 (5 bases). The CDR3 sequence is 14 residues long. Trimming took 1 base from V and 6 from J, leaving 13 bases between them. Germline CDR1 and CDR2: SGHAT and FQNNGV. The CDR3 region is CASSLADGVGEQYF. In nucleotides, the CDR3 is TGTGCCAGCAGCTTAGCTGACGGGGTCGGCGAGCAGTACTTC.

This sequence joins TRBV2 and TRBJ2-2, with a tentative D call TRBD1 (7 bases). CDR3 length: 13 residues. Trimming took off 2 bases at V and 7 bases at J, with 8 bases between the two ends. Per germline, CDR1 SNHLY and CDR2 FYNNEI. The CDR3 coding sequence is TGTGCCAGCAGTGAACAGGGGGGCGGGGAGCTGTTTTTT. It specifies CASSEQGGGELFF.

V gene TRBV20-1 combines with J gene TRBJ1-2; D not certain. Trimming shortened V by 4 bases and J by 2 bases, and 5 bases separated the two germline ends. The CDR3 consists of 11 residues. The V gene's germline CDR1 is DFQATT and CDR2 SNEGSKA (reference sequence). CDR3 region: CSATYNYGYTF. CDR3 DNA sequence: TGCAGTGCTACCTACAACTATGGCTACACCTTC.

CDR3 bases: TGTGCCAGCGCCCGGGACAACATCTACAATGAGCAGTTCTTC. Amino acids: CASARDNIYNEQFF. The rearrangement links TRBV2 to TRBJ2-1, with D possibly TRBD1 on 6 matching bases. Germline V lookup: CDR1 SNHLY, CDR2 FYNNEI. Trimming shortened V by 8 bases and J by 3 bases, and 14 bases separated the two germline ends. The CDR3 extends over 14 amino acids.

V is TRBV14 and J is TRBJ1-1; D gene unclear. V dropped 2 bases and J dropped 1 base, with 14 bases sitting between them. The CDR3 is made up of 16 amino acids. Germline CDR1 reads SGHDN; CDR2 reads FVKESK. The CDR3 DNA follows: TGTGCCAGCAGCCAATCCCGCCCCCGGGGGAACACTGAAGCTTTCTTT. Its translation is CASSQSRPRGNTEAFF.